This is a list of T cell receptor beta chains from one sample in a study of T cell repertoires in cytomegalovirus infection. TCRdb re-derived calls from the reads in MiXCR, one entry per CDR3 protein. The sample carries around 800,000 distinct CDR3 sequences, approximately 29% recorded once. Their antigens are not known. The sample was cultured CD8+ T cells from PBMCs, taken from culture after CMV antigen stimulation. The receptor set was obtained from a human donor in good health (CMV status not recorded). Some clones in this sample may be carry-over from other donors' samples. The conserved cysteine and the conserved F or W are not part of the CDR3 here.

v_call	j_call	cdr3_aa
TRBV27	TRBJ2-3	ASSPGDRSGDTQY
TRBV27	TRBJ1-5	ASSLMADFNQPQH
TRBV11-2	TRBJ1-3	ASSLADGVSIGSGNTIY
TRBV12-3/TRBV12-4	TRBJ1-2	ASSSSPLNTNYGYT
TRBV6-2/TRBV6-3	TRBJ1-5	ASSHRGGNQPQH
TRBV6-5	TRBJ1-1	ATITWDEAF
TRBV29-1	TRBJ1-4	SVEETTGFGDEKLF
TRBV27	TRBJ2-7	ASRKYFGSEQY
TRBV12-3/TRBV12-4	TRBJ1-2	ASTRQTFYGYT
TRBV20-1	TRBJ2-1	SARWLQGSLLQQF
TRBV6-1	TRBJ1-2	ASSSTGPGDYGYT
TRBV6-6	TRBJ2-3	ASSRGPTDTQY
TRBV11-3	TRBJ2-2	ASSLYGTGYTGELF
TRBV13	TRBJ2-5	ASSLRGRETQY
TRBV7-3	TRBJ2-6	ASSPRTGGANVLT
TRBV15	TRBJ2-1	ATSRDLAGGHSEQF
TRBV7-9	TRBJ1-4	ATWDGGASEKLF
TRBV6-1	TRBJ1-1	ASSYHRDAEAF
TRBV28	TRBJ2-1	ASSLPSGTGDNEQS
TRBV12-3/TRBV12-4	TRBJ2-1	ASSEPGKYNEQF
TRBV12-3/TRBV12-4	TRBJ2-3	ASSLAPTADTQY
TRBV28	TRBJ1-1	SSHESTGDMNTEAF
TRBV4-2	TRBJ2-2	ASSLQTGGTGELF